This T cell receptor (beta chain) was retrieved from a study of T cell changes during pregnancy in multiple sclerosis. Trimming at V came to 3 bases and at J to 4 bases, leaving 4 bases not matched to a gene. Germline CDR1 and CDR2: SGHVS and FQNEAQ. This CDR3 is built from 15 residues. Produced via immunoSEQ multiplex PCR; TCRdb's table is partial and in-frame only. The profile covers roughly 88,000 clones, with 80% to 95% appearing a single time and about 1.6% taken by the ten largest. Source: peripheral blood, taken in the first trimester of pregnancy. The clonotype comes from a female donor with multiple sclerosis, enrolled in a pregnancy study. The rearrangement joins TRBV7-8 to TRBJ2-7, with 12 bases aligning to TRBD2. CDR3 sequence reads: CASSFGLAGMYEQYF. DNA for the CDR3: TGTGCCAGCAGCTTCGGACTAGCGGGGATGTACGAGCAGTACTTC.